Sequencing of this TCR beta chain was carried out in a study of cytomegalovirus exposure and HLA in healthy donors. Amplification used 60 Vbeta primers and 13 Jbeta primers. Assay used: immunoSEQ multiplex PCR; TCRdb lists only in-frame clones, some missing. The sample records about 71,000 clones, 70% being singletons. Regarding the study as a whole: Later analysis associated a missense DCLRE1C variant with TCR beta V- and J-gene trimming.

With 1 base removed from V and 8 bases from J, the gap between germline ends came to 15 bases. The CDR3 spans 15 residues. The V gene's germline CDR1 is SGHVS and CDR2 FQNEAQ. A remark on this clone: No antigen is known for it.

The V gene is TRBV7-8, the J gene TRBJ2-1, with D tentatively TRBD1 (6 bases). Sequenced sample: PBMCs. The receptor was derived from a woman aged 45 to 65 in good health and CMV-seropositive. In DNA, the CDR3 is TGTGCCAGCAGCTTAGGCGTGGGTGGGGGCTATGAGCAGTTCTTC. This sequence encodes CASSLGVGGGYEQFF.